The T cell receptor beta chain described here comes from a study of early T cells in non-severe SARS-CoV-2 infection (dated by TCRdb to the early 2020s). In terms of the full investigation: Because TCR sequencing was done on bulk RNA from unsorted whole blood, the alpha and beta chains could not be paired.

As regards this clonotype: The specificity of this receptor is unknown. There are no base qualities to consult, and no much larger clone falls within one base.

What the research found in general, with its limitations: VDJdb matching was skewed toward anti-spike CD8 responses and likely underestimated virus-specific expansions by missing private and CD4 specificities.

The study was a case-control design nested within a healthcare worker cohort in London, UK, with weekly nasopharyngeal swab PCR tests and blood sampling. Healthcare workers were recruited during the week of the UK lockdown, between 23 and 31 March 2020, and followed weekly for up to about 16 weeks. To prepare the library, 5' RACE was applied. Sequencing instrument: NextSeq 500. The TCR library protocol attached unique molecular identifiers to individual cDNA molecules to correct for sequencing error and PCR bias. Both TCR alpha and beta chains were sequenced, and tight co-correlation was observed between alpha and beta sequence abundances in each sample. The authors' analysis ran thus. V gene, J gene and CDR3 annotation of TCR sequences was performed with Decombinator V4. Expanded TCRs were defined as changing significantly between any two time points under a Poisson model with p below 0.0001. Abundances of TCRs were expressed as counts per million after normalisation to the total number of TCRs sequenced in each sample. VDJdb, accessed 1 November 2021, was searched for CMV, EBV and SARS-CoV-2 annotated TCRs, with TCRs annotated for multiple antigens excluded. In TCRdb, the public reads were trimmed at Q25 with fastp and aligned with MiXCR, with productive beta chains retained. Rows are unified per CDR3 protein, each entry keeping the most common DNA and genes. The V and J calls reflect TCRdb's pipeline rather than the authors' work. This sample is represented by tens of thousands of distinct CDR3 sequences; approximately 15% of them were singletons. Roughly 6% of the sample is held by the ten biggest clonotypes.

The sequencing sample was made of whole blood. This TCR was recovered from an adult who was a healthcare worker with PCR-confirmed SARS-CoV-2 infection or an uninfected control (not recorded which).

The DNA sequence is given as TGTGCCAGCCAGGGACAGCTCGTCCTCTCTGGGGCCAACGTCCTGACTTTC. Its amino acids are CASQGQLVLSGANVLTF. The rearranged chain carries TRBV11-2 and TRBJ2-6; TRBD1 fits 7 bases in the junction. The germline V end is reduced by 8 bases and the J end by 0 bases; junction bases left unmatched: 10. The germline V gene specifies SGHAT as CDR1 and FQNNGV as CDR2. Including the terminal cysteine and phenylalanine, the CDR3 comprises 17 residues. Of the read, only the CDR3 DNA is kept; its 51 bases are in frame from base 1.